This is a list of T cell receptor beta chains from one sample in a study of blood T cell repertoires in COVID-19. Here immunoSEQ multiplex PCR was the method, and the copy in TCRdb shows in-frame clones only, minus some. The sample yields about 63,000 clones, about 88% seen once. What was sequenced was peripheral blood. All receptors come from a human donor in a cohort sampled during active COVID-19. The CDR3 runs from the conserved cysteine through the conserved F or W. The order of the fields is J gene, V gene, D gene, clone size, CDR3 DNA, CDR3 protein. A D gene is named only where the DNA matches it firmly. Size is omitted from some rows. Given values are once, few, many or a class for expanded clones.

J gene: TRBJ2-7
V gene: TRBV5-6
D gene: TRBD1
clone size: once
CDR3 DNA: TGTGCCAGCAGTCTGGACAGGGTACTCGACGAGCAGTACTTC
CDR3 protein: CASSLDRVLDEQYF

J gene: TRBJ2-1
V gene: TRBV7-2
D gene: -
clone size: -
CDR3 DNA: TGTGCCAGCAGCCCAATAGCGGCCTCCTACAATGAGCAGTTCTTC
CDR3 protein: CASSPIAASYNEQFF

J gene: TRBJ2-3
V gene: TRBV5-1
D gene: TRBD1
clone size: -
CDR3 DNA: TGCGCCAGCAGCTTGGGGTACCGGGACAGGGTCACTACCGGCACAGATACGCAGTATTTT
CDR3 protein: CASSLGYRDRVTTGTDTQYF

J gene: TRBJ1-1
V gene: TRBV6-6
D gene: -
clone size: -
CDR3 DNA: TGTGCCAGCACCAGGGGTGGGGTCGTGAACACTGAAGCTTTCTTT
CDR3 protein: CASTRGGVVNTEAFF

J gene: TRBJ2-7
V gene: TRBV19
D gene: TRBD2
clone size: -
CDR3 DNA: TGTGCCAGTAGCGGGAGGACATCCTCCTACGAGCAGTACTTC
CDR3 protein: CASSGRTSSYEQYF

J gene: TRBJ2-1
V gene: TRBV5-8
D gene: TRBD1
clone size: -
CDR3 DNA: TGTGCCAGCAGCCCCCCGACAGGGGTCAAAAACTACAATGAGCAGTTCTTC
CDR3 protein: CASSPPTGVKNYNEQFF

J gene: TRBJ2-7
V gene: TRBV9
D gene: -
clone size: -
CDR3 DNA: TGTGCCAGCAGCGTAGGGGGCGATTCCTACGAGCAGTACTTC
CDR3 protein: CASSVGGDSYEQYF

J gene: TRBJ1-6
V gene: TRBV21-1
D gene: -
clone size: -
CDR3 DNA: TGTGCCAGCAGCACTAAAACCCCAGGGTCAGGGAGGAATTCACCCCTCCACTTT
CDR3 protein: CASSTKTPGSGRNSPLHF

J gene: TRBJ1-6
V gene: TRBV29-1
D gene: -
clone size: few
CDR3 DNA: TGCAGCGTTGAAGGGCAGGGGAGAATTTTTATGAGTAATTCACCCCTCCACTTT
CDR3 protein: CSVEGQGRIFMSNSPLHF

J gene: TRBJ2-1
V gene: TRBV15
D gene: TRBD1
clone size: -
CDR3 DNA: TGTGCCACCAGCAGAGTTTTTTTAGGGACAGGGGGTATGTTCTTC
CDR3 protein: CATSRVFLGTGGMFF

J gene: TRBJ2-2
V gene: TRBV4-2
D gene: -
clone size: -
CDR3 DNA: TGTGCCAGCAGCCACCGGCCTACAGGGGCGGAGGGCTTGGTCGCCGGGGAGCTGTTTTTT
CDR3 protein: CASSHRPTGAEGLVAGELFF

J gene: TRBJ1-2
V gene: TRBV5-1
D gene: -
clone size: -
CDR3 DNA: TGCGCCAGCAGCCCGGACAGTACTAACTATGGCTACACCTTC
CDR3 protein: CASSPDSTNYGYTF

J gene: TRBJ2-7
V gene: TRBV30
D gene: -
clone size: -
CDR3 DNA: TGTGCCTGGACCAGGGGGGTTACCTACGAGCAGTACTTC
CDR3 protein: CAWTRGVTYEQYF

J gene: TRBJ2-7
V gene: TRBV27
D gene: -
clone size: -
CDR3 DNA: TGTGCCAGCAGTTTAGCGGCCCGGGGATTCTCCTACGAGCAGTACTTC
CDR3 protein: CASSLAARGFSYEQYF

J gene: TRBJ2-7
V gene: TRBV6-2/TRBV6-3
D gene: -
clone size: once
CDR3 DNA: TGTGCCAGCAGTTATTCCCTCTCCTACGAGCAGTACTTC
CDR3 protein: CASSYSLSYEQYF

J gene: TRBJ2-3
V gene: TRBV7-8
D gene: TRBD2
clone size: few
CDR3 DNA: TGTGCCAGCAGCCCCGGACTAGCGGGGGATTTCACAGATACGCAGTATTTT
CDR3 protein: CASSPGLAGDFTDTQYF

J gene: TRBJ1-4
V gene: TRBV4-3
D gene: -
clone size: -
CDR3 DNA: TGCGCCAGCAGCCAAGAAGAGCCCAGGCAGGGTGCTAATGAAAAACTGTTTTTT
CDR3 protein: CASSQEEPRQGANEKLFF

J gene: TRBJ2-7
V gene: TRBV27
D gene: -
clone size: -
CDR3 DNA: TGTGCCAGCAGTTTGAGCAGCACTAGCACCCACGAGCAGTACTTC
CDR3 protein: CASSLSSTSTHEQYF

J gene: TRBJ2-7
V gene: TRBV29-1
D gene: TRBD2
clone size: -
CDR3 DNA: TGCAGCGTTCTAGCGGGGGTTTACGAGCAGTACTTC
CDR3 protein: CSVLAGVYEQYF

J gene: TRBJ2-7
V gene: TRBV11-2
D gene: -
clone size: -
CDR3 DNA: TGTGCCAGCAGCTTAGGGGCCCAGCATCTGTACTTC
CDR3 protein: CASSLGAQHLYF

J gene: TRBJ1-5
V gene: TRBV19
D gene: TRBD1
clone size: -
CDR3 DNA: TGTGCCAGTAGTCTACCAGGGACAGGGAATCAGCCCCAGCATTTT
CDR3 protein: CASSLPGTGNQPQHF

J gene: TRBJ2-2
V gene: TRBV5-1
D gene: TRBD1
clone size: -
CDR3 DNA: TGCGCCAGCAGCGAGGACAGGGTAAACACCGGGGAGCTGTTTTTT
CDR3 protein: CASSEDRVNTGELFF